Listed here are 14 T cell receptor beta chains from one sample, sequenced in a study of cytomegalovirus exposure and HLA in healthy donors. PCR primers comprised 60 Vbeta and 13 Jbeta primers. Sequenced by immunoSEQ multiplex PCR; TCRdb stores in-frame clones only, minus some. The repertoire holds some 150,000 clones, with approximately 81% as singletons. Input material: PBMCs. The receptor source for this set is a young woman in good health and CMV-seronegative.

CDR3 sequence: CASSRGQGPSGANVLTF. The CDR3, as DNA: TGTGCCAGCAGCCGGGGACAGGGACCGTCTGGGGCCAACGTCCTGACTTTC. The J gene is TRBJ2-6, the V gene TRBV5-4, with 9 bases that match TRBD1. Trimming took 4 bases from V and 1 from J; bases not matched to a gene: 6. In germline, CDR1 is SGHNT, CDR2 YYREEE (reference sequence). The CDR3 length is 17 residues. The whole variable domain, filled in from reference TRBV5-4 and TRBJ2-6, reads ETGVTQSPTHLIKTRGQQVTLRCSSQSGHNTVSWYQQALGQGPQFIFQYYREEENGRGNFPPRFSGLQFPNYSSELNVNALELDDSALYLCASSRGQGPSGANVLTFGAGSRLTVL.

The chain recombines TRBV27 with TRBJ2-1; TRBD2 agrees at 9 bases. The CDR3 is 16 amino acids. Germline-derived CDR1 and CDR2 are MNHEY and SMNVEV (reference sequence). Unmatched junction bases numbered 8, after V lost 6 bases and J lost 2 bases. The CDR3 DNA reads TGTGCCAGCAGCCCCAGACTAGCGGTAACCTACAATGAGCAGTTCTTC. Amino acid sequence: CASSPRLAVTYNEQFF.

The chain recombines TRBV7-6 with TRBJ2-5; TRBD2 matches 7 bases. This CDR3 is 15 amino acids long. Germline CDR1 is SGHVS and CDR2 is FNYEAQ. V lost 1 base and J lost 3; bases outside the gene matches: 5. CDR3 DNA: TGTGCCAGCAGCTTAGGGCTGGGGAGGGAAGAGACCCAGTACTTC. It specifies CASSLGLGREETQYF.

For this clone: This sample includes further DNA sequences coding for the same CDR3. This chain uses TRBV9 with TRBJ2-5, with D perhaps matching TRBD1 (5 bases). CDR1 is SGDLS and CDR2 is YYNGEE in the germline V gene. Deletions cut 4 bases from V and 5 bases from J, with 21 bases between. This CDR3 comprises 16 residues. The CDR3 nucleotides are TGTGCCAGCAGCCCTAAGCAGGGCAGACCTGAGGAGACCCAGTACTTC. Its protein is CASSPKQGRPEETQYF.

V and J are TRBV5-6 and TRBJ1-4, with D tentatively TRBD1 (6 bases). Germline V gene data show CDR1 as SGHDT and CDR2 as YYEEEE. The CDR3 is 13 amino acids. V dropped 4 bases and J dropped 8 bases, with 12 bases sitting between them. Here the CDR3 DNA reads TGTGCCAGCAGCCAGGGGTCGTGGGAAAAACTGTTTTTT. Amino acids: CASSQGSWEKLFF.

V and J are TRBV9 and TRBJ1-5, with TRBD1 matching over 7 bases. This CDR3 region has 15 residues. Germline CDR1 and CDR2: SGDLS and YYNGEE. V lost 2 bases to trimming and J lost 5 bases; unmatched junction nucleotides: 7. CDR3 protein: CASSVHRGGDQPQHF. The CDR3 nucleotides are TGTGCCAGCAGCGTTCACAGGGGCGGTGATCAGCCCCAGCATTTT.

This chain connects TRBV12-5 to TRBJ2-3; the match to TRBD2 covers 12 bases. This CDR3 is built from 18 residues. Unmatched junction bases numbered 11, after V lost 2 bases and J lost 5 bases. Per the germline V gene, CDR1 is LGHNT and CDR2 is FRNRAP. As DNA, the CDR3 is TGTGCTAGTGGTTTGAATCTTATCGGACTAGCGGGACGAGATACGCAGTATTTT. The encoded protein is CASGLNLIGLAGRDTQYF.

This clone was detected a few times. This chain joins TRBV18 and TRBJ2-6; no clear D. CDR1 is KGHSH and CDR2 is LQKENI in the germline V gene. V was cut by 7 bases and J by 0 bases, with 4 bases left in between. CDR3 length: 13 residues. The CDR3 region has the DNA TGTGCCAGCTTGGCCTCTGGGGCCAACGTCCTGACTTTC. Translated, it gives CASLASGANVLTF.

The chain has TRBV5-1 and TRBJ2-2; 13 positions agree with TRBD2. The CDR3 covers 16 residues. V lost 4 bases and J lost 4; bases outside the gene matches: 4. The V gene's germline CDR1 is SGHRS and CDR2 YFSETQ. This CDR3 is CASSATSGGATGELFF. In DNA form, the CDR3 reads TGCGCCAGCAGCGCCACTAGCGGGGGGGCCACCGGGGAGCTGTTTTTT.

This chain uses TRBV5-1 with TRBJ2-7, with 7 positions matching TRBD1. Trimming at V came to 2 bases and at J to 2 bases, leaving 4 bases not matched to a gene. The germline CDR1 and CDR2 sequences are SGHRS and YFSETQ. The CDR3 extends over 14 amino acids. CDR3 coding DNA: TGCGCCAGCAGCTTACGGACAGGACCCTACGAGCAGTACTTC. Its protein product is CASSLRTGPYEQYF.

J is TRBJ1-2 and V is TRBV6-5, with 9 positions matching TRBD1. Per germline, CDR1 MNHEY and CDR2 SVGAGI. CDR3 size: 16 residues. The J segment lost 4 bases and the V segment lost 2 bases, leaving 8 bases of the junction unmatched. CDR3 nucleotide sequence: TGTGCCAGCAGTTACGCCGGGACAGGGCCCATCTATGGCTACACCTTC. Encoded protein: CASSYAGTGPIYGYTF.

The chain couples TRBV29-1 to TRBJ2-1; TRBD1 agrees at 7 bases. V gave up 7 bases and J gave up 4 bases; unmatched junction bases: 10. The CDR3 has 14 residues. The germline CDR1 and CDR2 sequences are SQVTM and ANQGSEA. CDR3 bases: TGCAGCGCCTCCGGGACAGAGGGGTACAATGAGCAGTTCTTC. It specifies CSASGTEGYNEQFF.

The CDR3 nucleotides are TGTGCCAGCACTAACCCGGGGCAGGGGGACTATGGCTACACCTTC. Amino acid sequence: CASTNPGQGDYGYTF. V usage is TRBV28 and J usage is TRBJ1-2; TRBD1 agrees at 7 bases. CDR1 is MDHEN and CDR2 is SYDVKM in the germline V gene. The CDR3 has 15 residues. The junction had 11 bases not matched to a gene; V was cut back by 7 bases and J by 3 bases.

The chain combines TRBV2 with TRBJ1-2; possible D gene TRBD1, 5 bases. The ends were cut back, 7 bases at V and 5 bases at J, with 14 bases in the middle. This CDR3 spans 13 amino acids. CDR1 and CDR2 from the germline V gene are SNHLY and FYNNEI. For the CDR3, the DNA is TGTGCCAGCATAACAGGAGATCGGTATGGCTACACCTTC. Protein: CASITGDRYGYTF.